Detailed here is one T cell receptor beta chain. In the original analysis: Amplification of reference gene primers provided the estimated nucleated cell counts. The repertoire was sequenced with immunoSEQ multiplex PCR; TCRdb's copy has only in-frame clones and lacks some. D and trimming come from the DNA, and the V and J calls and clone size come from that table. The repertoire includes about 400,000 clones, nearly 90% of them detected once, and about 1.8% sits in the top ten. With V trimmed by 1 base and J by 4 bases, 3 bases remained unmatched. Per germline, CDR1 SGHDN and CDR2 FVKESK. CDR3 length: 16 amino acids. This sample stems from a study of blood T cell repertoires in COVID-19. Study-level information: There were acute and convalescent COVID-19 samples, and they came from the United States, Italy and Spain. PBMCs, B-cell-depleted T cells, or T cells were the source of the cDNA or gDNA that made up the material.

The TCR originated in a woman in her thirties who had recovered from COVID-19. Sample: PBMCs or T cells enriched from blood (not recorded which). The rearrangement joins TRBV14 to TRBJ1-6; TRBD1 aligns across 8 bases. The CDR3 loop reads CASSQVDRGYNSPLHF. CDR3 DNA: TGTGCCAGCAGCCAAGTAGACAGGGGTTATAATTCACCCCTCCACTTT.